A single sample gave rise to the 10 T cell receptor beta chains below, sequenced in a study of T cell responses to AZD1222 COVID-19 vaccine. Profiling relied on immunoSEQ multiplex PCR, and the TCRdb table lists in-frame clones only, not all of them. The sample lists more than 150,000 clones; roughly 93% were seen once. The specimen was peripheral blood, collected on day 0 of AZD1222 vaccination. The receptors stem from an adult in good health.

The rearrangement uses TRBV19 and TRBJ2-7, with D tentatively TRBD1 (5 bases). Per germline, CDR1 LNHDA and CDR2 SQIVND (reference sequence). The CDR3 has 13 residues. Trimming took off 5 bases at V and 3 bases at J, with 11 bases between the two ends. The CDR3 sequence is CASSFRQSYEQYF. DNA of the CDR3: TGTGCCAGTAGTTTCCGACAGAGCTACGAGCAGTACTTC. The whole variable domain, remainder taken from reference TRBV19 and TRBJ2-7, is DGGITQSPKYLFRKEGQNVTLSCEQNLNHDAMYWYRQDPGQGLRLIYYSQIVNDFQKGDIAEGYSVSREKKESFPLTVTSAQKNPTAFYLCASSFRQSYEQYFGPGTRLTVT.

The rearrangement joins TRBV7-9 to TRBJ2-7, with 12 bases identical to TRBD2. CDR1 SEHNR and CDR2 FQNEAQ come from the germline V gene (reference sequence). V shed 5 bases, J shed 6 bases, and the junction held 8 bases outside the gene matches. There are 15 residues in the CDR3. This CDR3 is CASSRRLAGAVEQYF. The CDR3 DNA sequence: TGTGCCAGCAGCCGTCGACTAGCGGGAGCGGTCGAGCAGTACTTC. Together with reference TRBV7-9 and TRBJ2-7, the CDR3 gives the full variable domain: DTGVSQNPRHKITKRGQNVTFRCDPISEHNRLYWYRQTLGQGPEFLTYFQNEAQLEKSRLLSDRFSAERPKGSFSTLEIQRTEQGDSAMYLCASSRRLAGAVEQYFGPGTRLTVT.

The chain uses TRBV7-2 and TRBJ2-5; D may be TRBD2 (6 bases). Germline V gene data show CDR1 as SGHTA and CDR2 as FQGNSA. This CDR3 contains 15 residues. V lost 3 bases and J lost 5, with 16 bases in between. The CDR3 DNA follows: TGTGCCAGCAGCTTTCAGGGCGGGGTCGGTGAGACCCAGTACTTC. Translating it yields CASSFQGGVGETQYF.

V usage is TRBV7-7 and J usage is TRBJ2-1; 16 bases align to TRBD2. J lost 9 bases, V lost 5 bases, and 4 bases had no gene match. From germline, CDR1 is SSHAT and CDR2 FNYEAQ (reference sequence). The CDR3 covers 15 residues. In DNA, the CDR3 is TGTGCCAGCAGCCTGGGACTAGCGGGAGGGGGTGAGCAGTTCTTC. This encodes CASSLGLAGGGEQFF. Full variable domain (outside the CDR3, taken from reference TRBV7-7 and TRBJ2-1): GAGVSQSPRYKVTKRGQDVTLRCDPISSHATLYWYQQALGQGPEFLTYFNYEAQPDKSGLPSDRFSAERPEGSISTLTIQRTEQRDSAMYRCASSLGLAGGGEQFFGPGTRLTVL.

CDR3 nucleotides: TGCAGTGCTAGTGTCGGGGTGCACCCCTACGAGCAGTACTTC. This encodes CSASVGVHPYEQYF. This chain joins TRBV20-1 and TRBJ2-7; D is perhaps TRBD2 (5 bases). This CDR3 contains 14 residues. In germline, CDR1 is DFQATT, CDR2 SNEGSKA (reference sequence). V was cut by 3 bases and J by 2 bases, with 14 bases left in between.

This rearrangement joins TRBV27 to TRBJ2-7, with TRBD2 matching 12 bases. V gave up 2 bases and J gave up 3 bases; unmatched junction bases: 8. Germline V CDR1 and CDR2: MNHEY, SMNVEV (reference sequence). The CDR3 has 17 amino acids. In DNA, the CDR3 is TGTGCCAGCAGTTTAAATGCGGGGACTAGCGGGTACTACGAGCAGTACTTC. It codes for CASSLNAGTSGYYEQYF.

The CDR3 coding sequence is TGTGCCAGCAGCCTGTCCGGGAATTTGAACACTGAAGCTTTCTTT. Its protein is CASSLSGNLNTEAFF. V is TRBV3-1 (or the pseudogene TRBV3-2) and J is TRBJ1-1; no clear D gene. The CDR3 totals 15 residues. Germline V gene lookup returns CDR1 LGHDT and CDR2 YNNKEL (reference sequence). V shed 4 bases and J shed 0 bases, with 12 bases lying between them.

The V and J genes are TRBV5-6 and TRBJ1-2; 8 bases are shared with TRBD1. The germline gives CDR1 SGHDT, CDR2 YYEEEE. V lost 0 bases and J lost 4; bases outside the gene matches: 5. The CDR3 totals 15 residues. CDR3 sequence: CASSLGTGSPYGYTF. CDR3 DNA sequence: TGTGCCAGCAGCTTGGGGACAGGGTCCCCCTATGGCTACACCTTC.

This rearrangement joins TRBV28 to TRBJ1-2; no reliable D call. This CDR3 is 17 amino acids long. The germline V gene has CDR1 MDHEN and CDR2 SYDVKM. The V and J ends lost 4 bases and 4 bases respectively, with 22 bases between them. The CDR3 spells CASSSPDTSTSRYGYTF. In nucleotides, the CDR3 is TGTGCCAGCAGTTCACCCGACACCTCTACTTCCCGCTATGGCTACACCTTC.

The J gene is TRBJ1-2, the V gene TRBV3-1 (or the pseudogene TRBV3-2); D unresolved. The CDR3 length is 14 residues. Trimming cost V 0 bases and J 1 base, with 6 bases left between them. From germline, CDR1 is LGHDT and CDR2 YNNKEL (reference sequence). CDR3 in DNA: TGTGCCAGCAGCCAAGATCGGGTTAACTATGGCTACACCTTC. As protein: CASSQDRVNYGYTF.